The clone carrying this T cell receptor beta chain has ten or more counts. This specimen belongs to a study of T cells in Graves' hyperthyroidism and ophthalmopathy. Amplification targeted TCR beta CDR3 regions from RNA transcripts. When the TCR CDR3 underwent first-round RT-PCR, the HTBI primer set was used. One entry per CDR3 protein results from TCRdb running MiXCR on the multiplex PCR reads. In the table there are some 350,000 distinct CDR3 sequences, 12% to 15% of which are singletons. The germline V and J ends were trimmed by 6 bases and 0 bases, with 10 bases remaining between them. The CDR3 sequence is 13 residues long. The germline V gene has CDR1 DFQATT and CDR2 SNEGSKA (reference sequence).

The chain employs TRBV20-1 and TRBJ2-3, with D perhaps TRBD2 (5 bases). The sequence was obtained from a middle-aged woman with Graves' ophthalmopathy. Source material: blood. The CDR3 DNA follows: TGCAGTGCCGGGGAAGGAAGCACAGATACGCAGTATTTT. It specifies CSAGEGSTDTQYF.